This T cell receptor (beta chain) stems from a study of shared clonotypes between healthy human individuals. Study-wide results and limits: Generally, estimated richness proved larger in naive subsets than it did in memory subsets. Generation of non-shared clonotypes was less probable than generation of clonotypes shared by all four donors. Sequencing depth was a factor that was expected to affect clonotype sharing among donors.

The V gene's germline CDR1 is SQVTM and CDR2 ANQGSEA. This CDR3 is 13 amino acids long. V lost 4 bases to trimming and J lost 4 bases; unmatched junction nucleotides: 4. Remarks on this clone: The antigen is not known. Additional DNA sequences in this sample encode the identical CDR3.

An even split of each subset's genomic DNA across several immunoSEQ plates was performed. Measured with immunoSEQ multiplex PCR; TCRdb has only the in-frame clones, and not every one. The table has about 2.2 million clones, around 93% seen once; the top ten hold roughly 1.7%. CD45RO negativity and positive selection for CCR7 defined naive CD8 cells, a population that excluded terminally differentiated effector memory CD45RA+ cells. The rearrangement links TRBV29-1 to TRBJ2-1; 7 bases agree with TRBD1. This receptor was identified in a young man in good health. Some clones in this sample may be carry-over from other donors' samples. Specimen: naive CD8+ T cells from PBMCs. In DNA, the CDR3 is TGCAGCGTTGGTACAGGGGCATACAATGAGCAGTTCTTC. It specifies CSVGTGAYNEQFF.